This T cell receptor (beta chain) was documented in a study of yellow fever vaccine responses in identical twins (dated by TCRdb to 2017 to 2018). The study in broad terms: In identical twins, the study followed T cell clones that responded to the vaccine with precision. General findings and caveats noted by the study authors: The T cell response to vaccination in identical twins was reported by the authors to appear partly convergent and partly personalized.

CDR3 length: 12 amino acids, cysteine to phenylalanine. Only the CDR3 part of the read is kept: 36 bases, read in frame from the first base. V loses 1 base of germline sequence and J loses 13 bases, and the interval between the two ends is 11 bases. Per the germline V gene (reference sequence), LGHDT is the CDR1 and YNNKEL is the CDR2. A note on this clonotype: What antigen it recognizes has not been identified. Base qualities are missing; no much larger clone stands one base away.

Library method: RT-PCR. Sequencing was performed on an Illumina HiSeq 2500. Through fastp at Q25 and MiXCR, TCRdb rebuilt clones from the public reads, retaining in-frame beta chains. Every entry covers one CDR3 protein and lists the most common genes and DNA from its rows. The sample table lists approximately 500 distinct CDR3 sequences, 80% to 90% of them with a count of one. Jointly, the top ten make up approximately 24% of the sample. The TCR originated in a female donor who received the yellow fever vaccine. The rearrangement combines TRBV3-1 with TRBJ2-1; no D gene call is confident. Specimen: T cells from blood (PBMCs), unsorted or a sorted subset (not recorded which), collected before or after yellow fever vaccination (not recorded which). The CDR3 here reads CASSQGQSYQFF. The DNA reads TGTGCCAGCAGCCAAGGTCAGTCCTATCAGTTCTTC.